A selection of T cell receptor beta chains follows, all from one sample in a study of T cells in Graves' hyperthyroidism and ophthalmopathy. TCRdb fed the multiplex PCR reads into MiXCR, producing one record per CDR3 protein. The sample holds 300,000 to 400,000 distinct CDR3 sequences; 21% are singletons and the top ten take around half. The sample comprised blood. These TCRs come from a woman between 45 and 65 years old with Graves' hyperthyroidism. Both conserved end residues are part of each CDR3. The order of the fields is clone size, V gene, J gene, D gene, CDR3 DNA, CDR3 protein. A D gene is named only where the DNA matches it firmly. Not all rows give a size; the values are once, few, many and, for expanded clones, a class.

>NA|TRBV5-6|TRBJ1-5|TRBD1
TGTGCCAGCAGCAGGAGGACAGGGTTTCAGCCCCAGCATTTT
CASSRRTGFQPQHF
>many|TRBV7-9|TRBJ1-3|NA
TGTGCCAGCAGCGAGCGCGGGACCTCCAATAGAAACACCATATATTTT
CASSERGTSNRNTIYF
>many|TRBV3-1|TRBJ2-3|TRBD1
TGTGCCAGCAGCTATTATGGGACAGGGGGCGAACAGACGCAGTATTTT
CASSYYGTGGEQTQYF
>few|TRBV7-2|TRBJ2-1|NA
TGTGCCAGCAGCCGAGGGGGCGGGAGACACAATGAGCAGTTCTTC
CASSRGGGRHNEQFF
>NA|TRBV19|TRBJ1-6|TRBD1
TGTGCCAGTACCCCGGGGACAGCCGATAATTCACCCCTCCACTTT
CASTPGTADNSPLHF
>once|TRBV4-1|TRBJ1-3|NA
TGCGCCAGCAGCCAAGTTGGGACGGTTGGAAACACCATATATTTT
CASSQVGTVGNTIYF
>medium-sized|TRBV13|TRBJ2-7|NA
TGTGCCAGCAGCTACGGGACATCATCTGCCTACGAGCAGTACTTC
CASSYGTSSAYEQYF
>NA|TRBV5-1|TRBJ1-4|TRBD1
TGCGCCAGCAGCACAGGGGTAGGGACATCTAATGAAAAACTGTTTTTT
CASSTGVGTSNEKLFF
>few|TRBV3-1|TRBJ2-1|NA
TGTGCCAGCAGCGCCATCGGTTTTGGAAGTGAGCAGTTCTTC
CASSAIGFGSEQFF
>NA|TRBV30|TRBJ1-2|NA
TGTGCCTGGAGTAAGGTCAGGCCTTCCTATGGCTACACCTTC
CAWSKVRPSYGYTF
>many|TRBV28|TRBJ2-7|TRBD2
TGTGCCAGCAGTTGGACTAGCGGGGGGGCCTTAGACGGCGACGAGCAGTACTTC
CASSWTSGGALDGDEQYF
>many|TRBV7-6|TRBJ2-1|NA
TGTGCCAGCAGCTTAGCGGGGGGACACAATGAGCAGTTCTTC
CASSLAGGHNEQFF
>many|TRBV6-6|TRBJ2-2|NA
TGTGCCAGCAGTTACTTAAGGGACGCCGGGGAGCTGTTTTTT
CASSYLRDAGELFF
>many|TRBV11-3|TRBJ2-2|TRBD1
TGTGCCAGCAGCCTCCGGACAGGGCACACCGGGGAGCTGTTTTTT
CASSLRTGHTGELFF
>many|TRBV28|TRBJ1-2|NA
TGTGCCAGCAGTGCACAGGGCTTCTATGGCTACACCTTC
CASSAQGFYGYTF
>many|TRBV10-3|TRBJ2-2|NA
TGTGCCATCAGCCACCTTAATCAGGACGGGGAGCTGTTTTTT
CAISHLNQDGELFF
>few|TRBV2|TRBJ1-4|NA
TGTGCCAGCAACCGGAGGAATGAAAAACTGTTTTTT
CASNRRNEKLFF
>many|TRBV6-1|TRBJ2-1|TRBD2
TGTGCCAGCAGTGAAGTTGTAGCGGGAGGGCGGAATGAGCAGTTCTTC
CASSEVVAGGRNEQFF
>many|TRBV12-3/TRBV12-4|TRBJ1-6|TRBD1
TGTGCCAGCAGCCTACAGGGGTGGAATTCACCCCTCCACTTT
CASSLQGWNSPLHF
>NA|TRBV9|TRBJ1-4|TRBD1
TGTGCCAGCAGCGTAGGGGGGACAGCCTGGGGTGAAAAACTGTTTTTT
CASSVGGTAWGEKLFF
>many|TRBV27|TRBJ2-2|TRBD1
TGTGCCAGCAGTCTGGGACAGGAAGGAAGGACCGGGGAGCTGTTTTTT
CASSLGQEGRTGELFF
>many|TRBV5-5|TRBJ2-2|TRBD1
TGTGCCAGCAGCCGGGACAGGGTCCCCGGGGAGCTGTTTTTT
CASSRDRVPGELFF
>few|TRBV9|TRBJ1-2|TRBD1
TGTGCCAGCAGCGTAGAGTTAGGGGGCGCTGGCTATGGCTACACCTTC
CASSVELGGAGYGYTF
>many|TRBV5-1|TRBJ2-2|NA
TGCGCCAGCAGCGCCGGGACATTGGGCGGGGAGCTGTTTTTT
CASSAGTLGGELFF
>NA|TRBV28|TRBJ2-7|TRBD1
TGTGCCGGCAGGCGACAGGGGCCCTTAAACGAGCAGTACTTC
CAGRRQGPLNEQYF
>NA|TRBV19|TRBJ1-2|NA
TGTGCCAGTAGTATTAGAGGGATGGAAGGCTACACCTTC
CASSIRGMEGYTF
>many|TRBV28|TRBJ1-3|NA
TGTGCCAGCAGTTCCCCGGGCGCTGGAAACACCATATATTTT
CASSSPGAGNTIYF
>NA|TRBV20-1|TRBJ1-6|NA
TGCAGTTTTAAACCCGGGACACCCGATAATTCACCCCTCCACTTT
CSFKPGTPDNSPLHF
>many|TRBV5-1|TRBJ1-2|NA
TGCGCCAGCAGCTTATGGGGGGGGGACTATGGCTACACCTTC
CASSLWGGDYGYTF
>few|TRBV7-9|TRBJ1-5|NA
TGTGCCAGCAGCTTAGGGTCGAGCTTCGATCAGCCCCAGCATTTT
CASSLGSSFDQPQHF
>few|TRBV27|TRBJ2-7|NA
TGTGCCAGCAGTTTCGGGAGCCACGAGCAGTACTTC
CASSFGSHEQYF
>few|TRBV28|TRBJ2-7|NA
TGTGCCAGCAGTTTAGTTCAGAGGTTTTCCTACGAGCAGTACTTC
CASSLVQRFSYEQYF
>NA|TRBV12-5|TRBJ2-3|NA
TGTGCTAGTGGTTTGAGGGCAGGCCGAGGCACAGATACGCAGTATTTT
CASGLRAGRGTDTQYF
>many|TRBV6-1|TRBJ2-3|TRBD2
TGTGCCAGCAGTGGAACTAGCGGGAGAGGAGATACGCAGTATTTT
CASSGTSGRGDTQYF
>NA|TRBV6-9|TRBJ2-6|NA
TGTGCCAGCAGTTACACATCTGGGGCCAACGTCCTGACTTTC
CASSYTSGANVLTF
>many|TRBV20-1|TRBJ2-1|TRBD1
TGCAGTGCCCCCGGACAGGGGGGATACAATGAGCAGTTCTTC
CSAPGQGGYNEQFF
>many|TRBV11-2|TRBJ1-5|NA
TGTGCCAGCAGTCAAGACGGTGATAGCAATCAGCCCCAGCATTTT
CASSQDGDSNQPQHF
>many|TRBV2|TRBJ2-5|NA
TGTGCCAGCAAGGTGGGGGAGACCCAGTACTTC
CASKVGETQYF
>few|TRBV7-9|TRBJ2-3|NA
TGTGCCAGCAGCTTCCCCTTGAGGGGAAGCACAGATACGCAGTATTTT
CASSFPLRGSTDTQYF
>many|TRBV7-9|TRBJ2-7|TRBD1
TGTGCCAGCAGCTTTGGGGCAGGGGGCTACGAGCAGTACTTC
CASSFGAGGYEQYF
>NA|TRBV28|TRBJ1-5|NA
TGTGCCATCGCAAACGGACTTAGCTCCAATCAGCCCCAGCATTTT
CAIANGLSSNQPQHF
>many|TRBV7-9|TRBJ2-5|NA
TGTGCCAGCAGGCCATCAGGGGACGGACAAGAGACCCAGTACTTC
CASRPSGDGQETQYF
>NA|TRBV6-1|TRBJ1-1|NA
TGTGCCAGCAGGTCTACCGGGACACAGGACACTGAAGCTTTCTTT
CASRSTGTQDTEAFF
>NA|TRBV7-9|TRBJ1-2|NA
TGTGCCAGCAGATCAGGGGCGTCTAACTATGGCTACACCTTC
CASRSGASNYGYTF
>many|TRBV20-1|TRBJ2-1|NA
TGCAGTGCTCCGAAAGGGGGGAACTACAATGAGCAGTTCTTC
CSAPKGGNYNEQFF
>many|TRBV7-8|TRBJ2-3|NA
TGTGCCAGCAGCTTTCCCCCCAAAGATACGCAGTATTTT
CASSFPPKDTQYF
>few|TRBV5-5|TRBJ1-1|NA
TGTGCCAGCAGCGTCCGGGCGGGCGGTGAAGCTTTCTTT
CASSVRAGGEAFF
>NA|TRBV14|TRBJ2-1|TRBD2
TGTGCCAGCAGTTCTGGGAGGGCCGGGTTGGGTGAGCAGTTCTTC
CASSSGRAGLGEQFF
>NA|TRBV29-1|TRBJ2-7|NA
TGCAGCGTTCGGGTAGGGCCGGCCGACGAGCAGTACTTC
CSVRVGPADEQYF
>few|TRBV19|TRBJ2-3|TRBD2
TGTGCCAGTACAGCGGGGGGCACAGATACGCAGTATTTT
CASTAGGTDTQYF